The clone carrying this TCR beta chain was picked up many times. Its antigen is unknown. Moderate-to-severe activity, CAS ≥3, NOSPECS ≥4 and duration under 3 months were recorded for donors with ophthalmopathy. The CDR3 length is 15 residues. The germline V gene has CDR1 SEHNR and CDR2 FQNEAQ (reference sequence). With 0 bases removed from V and 1 base from J, the gap between germline ends came to 9 bases. This entry is derived from a study of Graves' ophthalmopathy and Graves' hyperthyroidism. TCR beta CDR3 amplification used RNA transcripts. Investigators did first-round RT-PCR with HTBI primers, then second-round multiplex PCR. TCRdb itself ran the multiplex PCR reads through MiXCR, one entry per CDR3 protein. The sample has nearly 400,000 distinct CDR3 sequences; about 17% are singletons. Whole-study findings and limits: As the model predicted ophthalmopathy progression, it achieved a sensitivity of nearly 71% and a specificity of approximately 72%. Blood also harbored most expanded thyroid clonotypes above 0.001 frequency.

The TCR originated in a woman in her late teens or twenties with Graves' ophthalmopathy. The genes are TRBV7-9 and TRBJ2-5; D unresolved. Sequencing was performed on peripheral blood. CDR3 DNA: TGTGCCAGCAGCTTAGCTCGCGGCGGCCAAGAGACCCAGTACTTC. Protein: CASSLARGGQETQYF.